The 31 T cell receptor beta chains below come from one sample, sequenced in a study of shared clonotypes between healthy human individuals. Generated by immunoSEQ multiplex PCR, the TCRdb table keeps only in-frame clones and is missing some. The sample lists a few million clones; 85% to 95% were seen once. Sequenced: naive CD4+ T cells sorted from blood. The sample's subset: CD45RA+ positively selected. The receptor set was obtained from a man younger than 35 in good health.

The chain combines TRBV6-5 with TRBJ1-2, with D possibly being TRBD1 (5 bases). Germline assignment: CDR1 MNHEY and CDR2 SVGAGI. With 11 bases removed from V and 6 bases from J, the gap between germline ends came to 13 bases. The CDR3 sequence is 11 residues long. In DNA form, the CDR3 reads TGTGCCGGAGAGAGGGGCGATGGCTACACCTTC. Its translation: CAGERGDGYTF.

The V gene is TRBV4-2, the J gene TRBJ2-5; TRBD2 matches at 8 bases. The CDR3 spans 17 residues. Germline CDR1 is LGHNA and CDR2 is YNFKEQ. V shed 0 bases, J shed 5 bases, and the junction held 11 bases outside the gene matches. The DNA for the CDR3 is TGTGCCAGCAGCCAAGATCCCGCCCGGACGGGAGGGGAGACCCAGTACTTC. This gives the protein CASSQDPARTGGETQYF.

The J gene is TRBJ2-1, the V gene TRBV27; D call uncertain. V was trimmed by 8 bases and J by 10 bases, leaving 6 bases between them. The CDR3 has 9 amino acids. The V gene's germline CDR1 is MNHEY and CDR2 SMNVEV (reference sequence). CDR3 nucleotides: TGTGCCAGCGGCGGAGAGCAGTTCTTC. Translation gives CASGGEQFF.

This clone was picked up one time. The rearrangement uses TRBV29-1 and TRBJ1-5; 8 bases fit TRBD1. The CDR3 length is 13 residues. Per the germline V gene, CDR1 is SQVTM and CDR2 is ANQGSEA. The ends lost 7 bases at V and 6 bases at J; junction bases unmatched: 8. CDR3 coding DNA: TGCAGCGCTCAGGGGGCGCGCGGTCAGCCCCAGCATTTT. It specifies CSAQGARGQPQHF.

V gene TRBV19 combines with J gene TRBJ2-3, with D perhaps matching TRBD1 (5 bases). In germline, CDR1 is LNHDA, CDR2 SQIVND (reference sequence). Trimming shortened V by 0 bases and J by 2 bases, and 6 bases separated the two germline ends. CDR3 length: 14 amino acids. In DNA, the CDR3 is TGTGCCAGTAGTATAGAGGGGCCCACAGATACGCAGTATTTT. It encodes CASSIEGPTDTQYF.

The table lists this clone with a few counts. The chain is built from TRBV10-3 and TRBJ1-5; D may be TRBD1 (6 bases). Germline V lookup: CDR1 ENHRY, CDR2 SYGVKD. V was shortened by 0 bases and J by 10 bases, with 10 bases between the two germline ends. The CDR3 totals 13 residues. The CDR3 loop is CAISESWTEPQHF. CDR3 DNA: TGTGCCATCAGTGAGTCGTGGACAGAACCCCAGCATTTT.

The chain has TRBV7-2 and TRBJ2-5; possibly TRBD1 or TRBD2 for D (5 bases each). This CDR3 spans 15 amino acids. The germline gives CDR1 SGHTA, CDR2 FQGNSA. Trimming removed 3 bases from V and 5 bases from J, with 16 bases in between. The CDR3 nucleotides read TGTGCCAGCAGCTTGGGCCATGACTGGGGGGAGACCCAGTACTTC. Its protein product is CASSLGHDWGETQYF.

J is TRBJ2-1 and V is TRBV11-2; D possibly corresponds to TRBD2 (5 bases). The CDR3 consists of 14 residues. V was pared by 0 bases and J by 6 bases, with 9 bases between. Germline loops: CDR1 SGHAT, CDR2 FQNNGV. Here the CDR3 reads CASSLDKSGNEQFF. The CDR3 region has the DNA TGTGCCAGCAGCTTAGATAAGAGCGGCAATGAGCAGTTCTTC. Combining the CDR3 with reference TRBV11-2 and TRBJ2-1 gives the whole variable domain EAGVAQSPRYKIIEKRQSVAFWCNPISGHATLYWYQQILGQGPKLLIQFQNNGVVDDSQLPKDRFSAERLKGVDSTLKIQPAKLEDSAVYLCASSLDKSGNEQFFGPGTRLTVL.

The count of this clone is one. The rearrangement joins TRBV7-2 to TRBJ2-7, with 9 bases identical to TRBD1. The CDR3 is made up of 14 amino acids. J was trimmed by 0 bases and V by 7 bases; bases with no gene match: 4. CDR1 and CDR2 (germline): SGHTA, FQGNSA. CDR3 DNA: TGTGCCAGCACAACAGGGGGCAGCTCCTACGAGCAGTACTTC. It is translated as CASTTGGSSYEQYF.

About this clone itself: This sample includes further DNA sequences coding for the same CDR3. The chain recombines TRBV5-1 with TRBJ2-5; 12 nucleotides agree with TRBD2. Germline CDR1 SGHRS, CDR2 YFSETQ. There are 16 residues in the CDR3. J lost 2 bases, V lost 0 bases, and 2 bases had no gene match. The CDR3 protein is CASSLVTSGGQETQYF. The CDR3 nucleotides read TGCGCCAGCAGCTTGGTGACTAGCGGGGGACAAGAGACCCAGTACTTC.

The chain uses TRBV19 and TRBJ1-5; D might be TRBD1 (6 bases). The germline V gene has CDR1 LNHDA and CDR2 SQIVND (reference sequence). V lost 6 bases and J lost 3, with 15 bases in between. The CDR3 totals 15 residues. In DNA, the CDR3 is TGTGCCAGTAGCGCCGGGACAAAGACCAATCAGCCCCAGCATTTT. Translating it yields CASSAGTKTNQPQHF.

The CDR3 here is CASSATRVNEQFF. As DNA, the CDR3 is TGTGCCAGCAGCGCCACTCGGGTGAATGAGCAGTTCTTC. V gene TRBV14 combines with J gene TRBJ2-1; no reliable D call. The ends were cut back, 5 bases at V and 7 bases at J, with 12 bases in the middle. The CDR3 extends over 13 amino acids. CDR1 is SGHDN and CDR2 is FVKESK in the germline V gene.

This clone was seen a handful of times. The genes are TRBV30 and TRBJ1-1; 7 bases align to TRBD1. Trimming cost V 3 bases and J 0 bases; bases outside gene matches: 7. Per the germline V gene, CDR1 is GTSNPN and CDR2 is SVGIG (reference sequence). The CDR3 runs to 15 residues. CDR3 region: CAWRDGQVVNTEAFF. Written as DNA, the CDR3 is TGTGCCTGGAGAGACGGACAGGTCGTGAACACTGAAGCTTTCTTT.

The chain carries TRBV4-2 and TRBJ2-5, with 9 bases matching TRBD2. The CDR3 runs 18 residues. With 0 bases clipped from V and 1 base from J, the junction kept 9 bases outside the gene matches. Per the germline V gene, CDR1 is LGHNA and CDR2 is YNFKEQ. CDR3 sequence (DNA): TGTGCCAGCAGCCAAGATGGCCGGGCTAGCGGGACCCAAGAGACCCAGTACTTC. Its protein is CASSQDGRASGTQETQYF.

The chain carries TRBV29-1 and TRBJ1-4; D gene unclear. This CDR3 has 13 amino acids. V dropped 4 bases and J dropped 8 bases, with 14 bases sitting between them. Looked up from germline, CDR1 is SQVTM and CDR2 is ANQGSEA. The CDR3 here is CSVVSHFGEKLFF. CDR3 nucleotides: TGCAGCGTTGTAAGCCATTTCGGGGAAAAACTGTTTTTT.

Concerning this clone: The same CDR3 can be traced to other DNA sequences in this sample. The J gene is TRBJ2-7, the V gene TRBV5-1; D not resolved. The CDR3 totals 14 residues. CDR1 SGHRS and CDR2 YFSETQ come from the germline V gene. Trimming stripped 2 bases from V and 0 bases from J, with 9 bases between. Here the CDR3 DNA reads TGCGCCAGCAGCTTACAAGGTAGCTCCTACGAGCAGTACTTC. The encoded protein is CASSLQGSSYEQYF.

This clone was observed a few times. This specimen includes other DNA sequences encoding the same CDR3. The DNA for the CDR3 is TGTGCCATCAGTGACGGTAGTCCCCTCCACTTT. It codes for CAISDGSPLHF. The V and J genes are TRBV10-3 and TRBJ1-6; D is undetermined. Trimming cost V 3 bases and J 13 bases, with 7 bases left between them. CDR1 and CDR2 (germline): ENHRY, SYGVKD. CDR3 length: 11 residues.

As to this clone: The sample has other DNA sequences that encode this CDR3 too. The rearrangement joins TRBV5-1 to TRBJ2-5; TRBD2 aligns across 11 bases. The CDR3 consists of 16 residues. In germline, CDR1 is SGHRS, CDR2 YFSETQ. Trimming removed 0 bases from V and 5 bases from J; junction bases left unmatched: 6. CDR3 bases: TGCGCCAGCAGCTTGGGCACTAGCGGGAGTATTGAGACCCAGTACTTC. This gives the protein CASSLGTSGSIETQYF.

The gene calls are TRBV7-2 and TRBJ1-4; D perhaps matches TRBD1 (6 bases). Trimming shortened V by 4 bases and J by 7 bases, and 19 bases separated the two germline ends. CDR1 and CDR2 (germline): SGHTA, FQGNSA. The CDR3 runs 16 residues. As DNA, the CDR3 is TGTGCCAGCAGCTACCCGGAACAGGGAGGGCTTGAAAAACTGTTTTTT. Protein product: CASSYPEQGGLEKLFF.

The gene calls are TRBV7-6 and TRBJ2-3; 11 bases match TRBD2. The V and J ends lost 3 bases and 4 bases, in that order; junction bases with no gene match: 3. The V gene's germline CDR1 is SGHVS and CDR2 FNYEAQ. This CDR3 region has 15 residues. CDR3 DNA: TGTGCCAGCAGCTTTAGCGGGAGGGCCCCAGATACGCAGTATTTT. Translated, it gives CASSFSGRAPDTQYF.

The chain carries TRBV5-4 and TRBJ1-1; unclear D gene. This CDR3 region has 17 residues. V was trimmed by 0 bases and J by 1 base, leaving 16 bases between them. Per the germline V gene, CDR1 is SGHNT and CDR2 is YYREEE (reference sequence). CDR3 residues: CASSLARLPPGNTEAFF. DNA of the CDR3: TGTGCCAGCAGCTTGGCACGTCTACCTCCGGGGAACACTGAAGCTTTCTTT.

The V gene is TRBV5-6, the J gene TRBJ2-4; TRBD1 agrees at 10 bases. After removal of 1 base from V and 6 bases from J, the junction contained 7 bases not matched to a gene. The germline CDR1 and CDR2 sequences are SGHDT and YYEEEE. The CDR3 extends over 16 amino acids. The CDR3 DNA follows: TGTGCCAGCAGCTTGTTGGACAGGGGGGAAGTAAACATTCAGTACTTC. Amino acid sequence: CASSLLDRGEVNIQYF.

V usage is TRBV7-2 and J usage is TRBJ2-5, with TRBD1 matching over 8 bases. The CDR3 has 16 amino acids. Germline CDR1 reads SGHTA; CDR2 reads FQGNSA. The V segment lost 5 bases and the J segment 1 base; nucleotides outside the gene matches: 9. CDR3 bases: TGTGCCAGCAGCGAGCTGGGGACAGGACCCCAAGAGACCCAGTACTTC. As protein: CASSELGTGPQETQYF. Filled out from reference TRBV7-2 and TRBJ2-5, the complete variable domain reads GAGVSQSPSNKVTEKGKDVELRCDPISGHTALYWYRQSLGQGLEFLIYFQGNSAPDKSGLPSDRFSAERTGGSVSTLTIQRTQQEDSAVYLCASSELGTGPQETQYFGPGTRLLVL.

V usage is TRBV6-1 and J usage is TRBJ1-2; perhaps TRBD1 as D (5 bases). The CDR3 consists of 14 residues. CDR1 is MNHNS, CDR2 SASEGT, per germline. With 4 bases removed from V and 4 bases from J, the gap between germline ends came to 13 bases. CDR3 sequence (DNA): TGTGCCAGCAGTGGGGGGTCGGGTCGCTATGGCTACACCTTC. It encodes CASSGGSGRYGYTF.

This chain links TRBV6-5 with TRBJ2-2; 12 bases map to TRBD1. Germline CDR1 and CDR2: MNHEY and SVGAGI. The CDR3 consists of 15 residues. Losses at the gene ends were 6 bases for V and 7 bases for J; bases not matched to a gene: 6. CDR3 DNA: TGTGCCAGCAGGGCCGGGACAGGGGGCCACGGGGAGCTGTTTTTT. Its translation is CASRAGTGGHGELFF.

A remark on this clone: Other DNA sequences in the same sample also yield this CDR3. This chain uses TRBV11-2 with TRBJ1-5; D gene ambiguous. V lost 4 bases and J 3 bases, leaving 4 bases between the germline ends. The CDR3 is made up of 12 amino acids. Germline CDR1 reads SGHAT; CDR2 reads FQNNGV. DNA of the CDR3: TGTGCCAGCAGCTCCTTCAATCAGCCCCAGCATTTT. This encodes CASSSFNQPQHF.

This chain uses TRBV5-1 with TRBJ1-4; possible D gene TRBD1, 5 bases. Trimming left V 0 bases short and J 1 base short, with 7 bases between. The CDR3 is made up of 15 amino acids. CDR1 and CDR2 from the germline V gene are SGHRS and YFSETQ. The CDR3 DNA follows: TGCGCCAGCAGCTTGGGACAGAAAACTAATGAAAAACTGTTTTTT. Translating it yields CASSLGQKTNEKLFF.

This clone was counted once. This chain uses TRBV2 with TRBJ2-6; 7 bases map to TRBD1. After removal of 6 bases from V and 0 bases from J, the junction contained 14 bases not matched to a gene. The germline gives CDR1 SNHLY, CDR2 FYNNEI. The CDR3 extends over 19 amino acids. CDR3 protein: CASSLLQGRSLSGANVLTF. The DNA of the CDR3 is TGTGCCAGCAGCCTCCTACAGGGGCGTTCCCTCTCTGGGGCCAACGTCCTGACTTTC.

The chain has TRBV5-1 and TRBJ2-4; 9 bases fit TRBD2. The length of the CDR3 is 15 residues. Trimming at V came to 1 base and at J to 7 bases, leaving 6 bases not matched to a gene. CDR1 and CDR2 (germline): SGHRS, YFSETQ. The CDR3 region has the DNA TGCGCCAGCAGCTTGCCAGCGGGGGGCCCCAACATTCAGTACTTC. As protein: CASSLPAGGPNIQYF.

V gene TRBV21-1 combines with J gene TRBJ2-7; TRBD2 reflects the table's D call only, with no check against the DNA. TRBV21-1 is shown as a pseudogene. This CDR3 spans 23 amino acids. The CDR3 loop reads CASSSYPLRGGLTSARVGEGQYF. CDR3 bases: TGTGCCAGCAGCTCCTACCCCCTTCGAGGGGGCTTGACTAGCGCCCGTGTCGGTGAAGGGCAGTACTTC.

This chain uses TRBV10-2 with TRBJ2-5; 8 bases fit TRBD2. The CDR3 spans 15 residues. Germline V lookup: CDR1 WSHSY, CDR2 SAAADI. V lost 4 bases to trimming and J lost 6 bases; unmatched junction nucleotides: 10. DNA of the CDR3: TGCGCCAGCAGTGGTCTAACGGGGGGGCCAAAGACCCAGTACTTC. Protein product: CASSGLTGGPKTQYF.